One and the same sample provided the 29 T cell receptor beta chains below, sequenced in a study of cytomegalovirus exposure and HLA in healthy donors. Measured with immunoSEQ multiplex PCR; TCRdb has only the in-frame clones, and not every one. The sample consists of almost 75,000 clones, approximately 80% of them appearing once. The specimen sequenced was PBMCs. The origin of the receptors is a man aged 25 to 40 in good health and CMV-seronegative.

The V call is TRBV18, the J call TRBJ1-1; TRBD1 aligns across 7 bases. The trim removed 6 bases at V and 5 bases at J, leaving 12 bases unmatched. The CDR3 is 15 residues long. Germline lookup yields CDR1 KGHSH and CDR2 LQKENI. CDR3: CASSPLQGTGTEAFF. In nucleotides, the CDR3 is TGTGCCAGCTCTCCTTTACAGGGGACGGGGACTGAAGCTTTCTTT.

The gene calls are TRBV7-2 and TRBJ2-5, with TRBD1 identical over 8 bases. V gave up 5 bases and J gave up 4 bases; unmatched junction bases: 6. Per germline, CDR1 SGHTA and CDR2 FQGNSA. The CDR3 is 14 amino acids. This CDR3 is CASSPGDRRETQYF. In DNA, the CDR3 is TGTGCCAGCAGCCCAGGGGACAGGCGAGAGACCCAGTACTTC.

With regard to this clone: This same CDR3 is encoded by further DNA sequences in the sample. The chain is built from TRBV9 and TRBJ2-7, with 8 bases lining up with TRBD2. V dropped 1 base and J dropped 7; count of bases not matched to a gene: 1. CDR1 is SGDLS, CDR2 YYNGEE, per germline. The CDR3 has 12 amino acids. Here the CDR3 DNA reads TGTGCCAGCAGCGTACGGGGGGGGGAGCAGTACTTC. It translates to CASSVRGGEQYF.

This clone has only one observation. V usage is TRBV7-3 and J usage is TRBJ2-1; 8 bases are a match to TRBD2. The CDR3 spans 16 residues. V dropped 5 bases and J dropped 7; count of bases not matched to a gene: 13. Germline V gene data show CDR1 as SGHTA and CDR2 as FQGTGA. CDR3 sequence reads: CASSLAGTRGNNEQFF. DNA of the CDR3: TGTGCCAGCAGCCTCGCCGGGACTAGGGGAAATAATGAGCAGTTCTTC. The full variable domain, rest sourced from reference TRBV7-3 and TRBJ2-1, is GAGVSQTPSNKVTEKGKYVELRCDPISGHTALYWYRQSLGQGPEFLIYFQGTGAADDSGLPNDRFFAVRPEGSVSTLKIQRTERGDSAVYLCASSLAGTRGNNEQFFGPGTRLTVL.

The chain has TRBV18 and TRBJ1-3; 7 bases map to TRBD1. From germline, CDR1 is KGHSH and CDR2 LQKENI. After removal of 1 base from V and 4 bases from J, the junction contained 1 base not matched to a gene. CDR3 length: 14 amino acids. CDR3 DNA sequence: TGTGCCAGCTCACCACGGGACAGCGGAAACACCATATATTTT. Translated, it gives CASSPRDSGNTIYF.

The J gene is TRBJ2-7, the V gene TRBV18, with D perhaps TRBD1 (6 bases). The ends were cut back, 6 bases at V and 0 bases at J, with 18 bases in the middle. CDR3 length: 16 amino acids. The germline V gene encodes CDR1 KGHSH and CDR2 LQKENI. The CDR3 sequence is CASSETDSPFSYEQYF. Here the CDR3 DNA reads TGTGCCAGCTCGGAAACGGACAGCCCATTCTCCTACGAGCAGTACTTC.

The rearrangement joins TRBV7-9 to TRBJ2-2; TRBD2 agrees at 9 bases. V lost 5 bases and J lost 7; bases outside the gene matches: 14. This CDR3 spans 17 amino acids. Germline-derived CDR1 and CDR2 are SEHNR and FQNEAQ (reference sequence). CDR3 coding DNA: TGTGCCAGCAGCCGGGGGTCTGCTAGCGGGGTCGACGGGGAGCTGTTTTTT. It specifies CASSRGSASGVDGELFF.

The chain joins TRBV20-1 to TRBJ2-1; D may be TRBD1 (6 bases). The CDR3 is 11 amino acids. V was cut by 5 bases and J by 7 bases, with 9 bases left in between. From germline, CDR1 is DFQATT and CDR2 SNEGSKA (reference sequence). CDR3 amino acids: CSAGQLNEQFF. CDR3 sequence (DNA): TGCAGTGCTGGACAGTTAAATGAGCAGTTCTTC.

V usage is TRBV5-1 and J usage is TRBJ1-1, with TRBD1 as a possible D gene (6 bases). V lost 1 base, J lost 4 bases, and 8 bases lay in between. Germline V lookup: CDR1 SGHRS, CDR2 YFSETQ. The CDR3 totals 13 residues. The CDR3 here is CASSLRRGTEAFF. Here the CDR3 DNA reads TGCGCCAGCAGCTTGCGCAGGGGCACTGAAGCTTTCTTT.

The table lists this clone with a count of one. CDR3 region: CASSFGVAGELFF. Written as DNA, the CDR3 is TGTGCCAGCAGTTTCGGAGTTGCCGGGGAGCTGTTTTTT. V gene TRBV27 combines with J gene TRBJ2-2; D is uncertain. Trimming removed 3 bases from V and 6 bases from J, with 8 bases in between. Per the germline V gene, CDR1 is MNHEY and CDR2 is SMNVEV (reference sequence). The CDR3 spans 13 residues.

The gene calls are TRBV4-3 and TRBJ1-2, with TRBD1 as a possible D gene (5 bases). Germline lookup yields CDR1 LGHNA and CDR2 YSLEER. CDR3 length: 15 residues. Trimming pared 0 bases from V and 2 bases from J, leaving 10 bases between. DNA of the CDR3: TGCGCCAGCAGCCAAGATACAAGGGGCAACTATGGCTACACCTTC. Protein product: CASSQDTRGNYGYTF.

The CDR3 here is CATGTSGSRELFF. The CDR3 DNA sequence: TGTGCCACCGGGACTAGCGGGAGCCGGGAGCTGTTTTTT. This chain connects TRBV10-3 to TRBJ2-2; 14 nucleotides line up with TRBD2. Germline CDR1 ENHRY, CDR2 SYGVKD. V lost 10 bases to trimming and J lost 9 bases; unmatched junction nucleotides: 4. CDR3 size: 13 residues.

The chain combines TRBV18 with TRBJ2-4, with 13 bases matching TRBD2. Per germline, CDR1 KGHSH and CDR2 LQKENI. V shed 6 bases, J shed 2 bases, and the junction held 13 bases outside the gene matches. CDR3 length: 19 residues. The DNA for the CDR3 is TGTGCCAGCTCCCCAGGTGGACTAGCGGGAGTATTGACCAAAAACATTCAGTACTTC. The encoded protein is CASSPGGLAGVLTKNIQYF.

The chain links TRBV6-4 to TRBJ2-1, with 8 bases matching TRBD1. CDR3 length: 16 amino acids. Germline V lookup: CDR1 MRHNA, CDR2 SNTAGT. The V gene end was trimmed by 0 bases and the J gene end by 3 bases; junction bases not matched to a gene: 4. Written as DNA, the CDR3 is TGTGCCAGCAGTGACTCCGCCGGACAGGGCTACAATGAGCAGTTCTTC. It yields the protein CASSDSAGQGYNEQFF.

The chain couples TRBV30 to TRBJ1-6; 7 nucleotides line up with TRBD1. This CDR3 has 12 amino acids. V lost 2 bases, J lost 11 bases, and 3 bases stayed unmatched. The germline CDR1 and CDR2 sequences are GTSNPN and SVGIG (reference sequence). The CDR3 region has the DNA TGTGCCTGGAGTCCAGGGGGGACACCCCTCCACTTT. It encodes CAWSPGGTPLHF. Variable domain in full (rest from reference TRBV30 and TRBJ1-6): SQTIHQWPATLVQPVGSPLSLECTVEGTSNPNLYWYRQAAGRGLQLLFYSVGIGQISSEVPQNLSASRPQDRQFILSSKKLLLSDSGFYLCAWSPGGTPLHFGNGTRLTVT.

The V and J genes are TRBV6-4 and TRBJ1-4; D gene unclear. Germline assignment: CDR1 MRHNA and CDR2 SNTAGT. This CDR3 contains 13 residues. V was trimmed by 5 bases and J by 7 bases, leaving 11 bases between them. The CDR3 bases are TGTGCCAGCAGTTACGAATACGGTGAAAAACTGTTTTTT. It specifies CASSYEYGEKLFF.

The J gene is TRBJ1-1, the V gene TRBV5-4; D gene ambiguous. The CDR3 contains 16 residues. CDR1 is SGHNT, CDR2 YYREEE, per germline (reference sequence). Trimming removed 0 bases at V and 0 bases at J, with 12 bases between. The CDR3 loop reads CASSLEAAALNTEAFF. For the CDR3, the DNA is TGTGCCAGCAGCTTGGAGGCGGCAGCATTGAACACTGAAGCTTTCTTT.

This chain uses TRBV5-1 with TRBJ2-2, with TRBD2 matching over 12 bases. Germline V gives CDR1 SGHRS, CDR2 YFSETQ. The CDR3 is 15 amino acids. With V trimmed by 5 bases and J by 6 bases, 5 bases remained unmatched. CDR3 loop: CASSPTSGRAGELFF. The CDR3 bases are TGCGCCAGCAGTCCGACTAGCGGGAGAGCCGGGGAGCTGTTTTTT.

The chain carries TRBV4-2 and TRBJ1-1; D ambiguous. Germline lookup yields CDR1 LGHNA and CDR2 YNFKEQ. The V and J ends lost 4 bases and 3 bases respectively, with 9 bases between them. This CDR3 is 13 amino acids long. CDR3 sequence: CASSREGDTEAFF. The CDR3 DNA sequence: TGTGCCAGCAGCCGCGAGGGAGACACTGAAGCTTTCTTT.

The chain joins TRBV7-2 to TRBJ1-2, with 8 positions matching TRBD1. This CDR3 is 15 amino acids long. Germline assignment: CDR1 SGHTA and CDR2 FQGNSA. V trimming: 6 bases; J trimming: 4 bases; junction bases outside the gene matches: 10. The CDR3 here is CASRFRTGMPYGYTF. DNA for the CDR3: TGTGCCAGCAGATTTAGGACAGGGATGCCCTATGGCTACACCTTC.

The J gene is TRBJ1-4, the V gene TRBV27; D may be TRBD1 (6 bases). CDR3 length: 13 residues. Trimming took off 3 bases at V and 8 bases at J, with 10 bases between the two ends. Looked up from germline, CDR1 is MNHEY and CDR2 is SMNVEV (reference sequence). In DNA, the CDR3 is TGTGCCAGCAGTTTTTCAGGGGTCGAAAAACTGTTTTTT. This encodes CASSFSGVEKLFF.

The rearrangement uses TRBV10-3 and TRBJ2-7; 7 bases match TRBD2. The germline V gene has CDR1 ENHRY and CDR2 SYGVKD. V dropped 4 bases and J dropped 4; count of bases not matched to a gene: 13. This CDR3 contains 16 residues. CDR3 sequence: CAISGSAGVQRYEQYV. CDR3 coding DNA: TGTGCCATCAGTGGGTCTGCGGGGGTTCAACGTTACGAGCAGTACGTC.

The chain couples TRBV18 to TRBJ2-2; the match to TRBD2 covers 10 bases. Germline V gene data show CDR1 as KGHSH and CDR2 as LQKENI. The CDR3 is made up of 17 amino acids. J was trimmed by 2 bases and V by 7 bases; bases with no gene match: 10. CDR3 coding DNA: TGTGCCAGCTGGCCTAGCGGGAGACCCCTAAACACCGGGGAGCTGTTTTTT. This sequence encodes CASWPSGRPLNTGELFF.

The J gene is TRBJ2-5, the V gene TRBV5-1; 9 bases line up with TRBD1. This CDR3 has 15 amino acids. Germline V CDR1 and CDR2: SGHRS, YFSETQ. V lost 3 bases, J lost 5 bases, and 8 bases stayed unmatched. The chain's CDR3 is CASSSGQGVWETQYF. The CDR3, as DNA: TGCGCCAGCAGCTCGGGACAGGGCGTATGGGAGACCCAGTACTTC.

The V gene is TRBV6-1, the J gene TRBJ1-6; TRBD1 aligns across 7 bases. Germline CDR1 and CDR2: MNHNS and SASEGT. The V gene end was trimmed by 8 bases and the J gene end by 5 bases; junction bases not matched to a gene: 9. The CDR3 totals 15 residues. CDR3: CASPNFDRDNSPLHF. CDR3 coding DNA: TGTGCCAGCCCAAATTTCGACAGGGATAATTCACCCCTCCACTTT.

The chain employs TRBV5-1 and TRBJ2-3; 7 bases are a match to TRBD1. V lost 4 bases, J lost 3 bases, and 8 bases stayed unmatched. Per germline, CDR1 SGHRS and CDR2 YFSETQ. This CDR3 has 15 amino acids. The CDR3 is CASSADRVATDTQYF. CDR3 in DNA: TGCGCCAGCAGCGCAGACAGGGTTGCTACAGATACGCAGTATTTT.

The table lists this clone with a few counts. The chain employs TRBV4-1 and TRBJ2-5; D is ambiguous. V lost 1 base, J lost 1 base, and 4 bases lay in between. CDR1 is MGHRA and CDR2 is YSYEKL in the germline V gene. The CDR3 is 13 amino acids. CDR3 coding DNA: TGCGCCAGCAGCCAAGCCCTCCAAGAGACCCAGTACTTC. It yields the protein CASSQALQETQYF.

This clone was detected only once. The rearrangement joins TRBV5-8 to TRBJ1-5; D might be TRBD1 (5 bases). The V gene lost 2 bases and the J gene lost 5 bases, with 11 bases spanning the gap. CDR3 length equals 14 residues. CDR1 is SGHTS and CDR2 is YDEGEE in the germline V gene. The CDR3 DNA reads as TGTGCCAGCAGCTTACCAGGGCGTGATCAGCCCCAGCATTTT. Its protein is CASSLPGRDQPQHF.

The chain employs TRBV4-1 and TRBJ1-1, with 7 bases matching TRBD1. This CDR3 is built from 17 residues. Trimming cost V 4 bases and J 1 base; bases outside gene matches: 12. Germline-derived CDR1 and CDR2 are MGHRA and YSYEKL. The CDR3 region has the DNA TGCGCCAGCAGCCGTTCGACAGGGAACGAGAGGAACACTGAAGCTTTCTTT. Its translation is CASSRSTGNERNTEAFF.